This T cell receptor (beta chain) was captured in a study of cytomegalovirus exposure and HLA in healthy donors. Losses at the gene ends were 3 bases for V and 7 bases for J; bases not matched to a gene: 2. The CDR3 contains 13 residues. Germline V lookup: CDR1 SGHRS, CDR2 YFSETQ. PCR amplification relied on 60 Vbeta primers (plus 13 Jbeta primers). Libraries were prepared by immunoSEQ multiplex PCR; TCRdb keeps only in-frame clonotypes and omits some of them. The sample includes about 82,000 clones, around 81% seen only once; the top ten take around 5.1%. Sequencing was done on a sample of PBMCs. V is TRBV5-1 and J is TRBJ2-1; 9 bases are shared with TRBD1. The TCR sequence derives from a male donor in good health and CMV-seropositive. The CDR3 DNA reads as TGCGCCAGCAGCTCCGGGACAGGGAATGAGCAGTTCTTC. It translates to CASSSGTGNEQFF.